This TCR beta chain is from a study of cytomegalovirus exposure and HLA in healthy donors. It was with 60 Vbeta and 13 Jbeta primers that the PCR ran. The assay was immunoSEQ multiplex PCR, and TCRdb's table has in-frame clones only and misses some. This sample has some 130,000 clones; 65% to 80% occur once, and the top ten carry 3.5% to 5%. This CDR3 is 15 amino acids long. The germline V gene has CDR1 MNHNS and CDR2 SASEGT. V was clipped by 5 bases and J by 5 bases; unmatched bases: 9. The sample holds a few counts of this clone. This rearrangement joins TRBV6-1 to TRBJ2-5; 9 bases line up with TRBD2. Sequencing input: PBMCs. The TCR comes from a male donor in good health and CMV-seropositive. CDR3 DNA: TGTGCCAGCAGTTTACGAGCGGGAGGTAGGGAGACCCAGTACTTC. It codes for CASSLRAGGRETQYF.